This T cell receptor beta chain came from a study of cytomegalovirus exposure and HLA in healthy donors. Both 60 Vbeta primers and 13 Jbeta primers went into the PCR. Generated by immunoSEQ multiplex PCR, the TCRdb table keeps only in-frame clones and is missing some. The sample records some 79,000 clones, under 80% being singletons. The study, taken as a whole, reports: Common viral pathogens seemed, in a later analysis, to connect with several of the most significant clusters. Through in vitro validation, three CMV-associated chains were shown to be specific for CMV antigens.

This CDR3 has 15 residues. V shed 6 bases, J shed 1 base, and the junction held 7 bases outside the gene matches. Looked up from germline, CDR1 is SGHNT and CDR2 is YYREEE (reference sequence). Worth noting for this clone: Antigen: not known.

The chain couples TRBV5-4 to TRBJ2-3; 8 bases fit TRBD2. The clonotype was recovered from a male donor in good health and CMV-seropositive. The sample taken for sequencing was PBMCs. This chain's CDR3 is CASTPAGGRTDTQYF. CDR3 in DNA: TGTGCCAGCACCCCGGCGGGGGGACGCACAGATACGCAGTATTTT.